This passage covers 24 T cell receptor beta chains from one sample sequenced in a study of T cell clonotyping in hematopoietic cell transplantation (dated by TCRdb to the early 2020s). Library prep was done by the immunoSEQ multiplex PCR assay. What TCRdb holds here is the immuneACCESS table cut down to in-frame rearrangements. Part of the clones is not present; checked against another copy, under half of the missing clones reflect an unresolved V gene, and the others are unexplained. The sample records 70,000 or so clones, approximately 94% of which are singletons. The ten largest clones take up roughly 1.7% of the sample. Input material: peripheral blood mononuclear cells. The receptors were gathered from a man between 45 and 60 years old in good health. Some clones in this sample may be carry-over from other donors' samples.

The rearrangement joins TRBV7-2 to TRBJ1-4, with no clear D. V gave up 1 base and J gave up 4 bases, with 10 bases separating them. CDR1 and CDR2 from the germline V gene are SGHTA and FQGNSA. The CDR3 consists of 15 residues. The CDR3 DNA follows: TGTGCCAGCAGCTTAGTTTCGGGGATTAATGAAAAACTGTTTTTT. As protein: CASSLVSGINEKLFF. The variable domain in full, with the rest retrieved from reference TRBV7-2 and TRBJ1-4, is GAGVSQSPSNKVTEKGKDVELRCDPISGHTALYWYRQSLGQGLEFLIYFQGNSAPDKSGLPSDRFSAERTGGSVSTLTIQRTQQEDSAVYLCASSLVSGINEKLFFGSGTQLSVL.

V gene TRBV5-1 combines with J gene TRBJ1-6, with D tentatively TRBD1 (5 bases). Per the germline V gene, CDR1 is SGHRS and CDR2 is YFSETQ. The length of the CDR3 is 17 residues. Between the trimmed V and J ends, which lost 1 base and 7 bases, there was a span of 18 bases. CDR3: CASSLTGQELGNSPLHF. Written as DNA, the CDR3 is TGCGCCAGCAGCTTGACGGGGCAGGAATTGGGGAATTCACCCCTCCACTTT.

The rearrangement uses TRBV28 and TRBJ2-7; D is perhaps TRBD1 or TRBD2 (5 bases each). Germline CDR1 MDHEN, CDR2 SYDVKM. The ends were cut back, 2 bases at V and 0 bases at J, with 17 bases in the middle. This CDR3 has 17 amino acids. Written as DNA, the CDR3 is TGTGCCAGCAGTTTAAGAGGGGTCGGCGGAATCTCCTACGAGCAGTACTTC. Translation gives CASSLRGVGGISYEQYF.

V gene TRBV11-2 combines with J gene TRBJ1-4, with D possibly TRBD1 on 6 matching bases. The CDR3 covers 14 residues. V gave up 5 bases and J gave up 5 bases, with 12 bases separating them. Germline values: CDR1 SGHAT, CDR2 FQNNGV. CDR3 loop: CASSADRRNEKLFF. Here the CDR3 DNA reads TGTGCCAGCAGCGCGGACAGAAGAAATGAAAAACTGTTTTTT.

This chain connects TRBV29-1 to TRBJ1-1, with D tentatively TRBD1 (6 bases). The CDR3 runs to 14 residues. Germline-derived CDR1 and CDR2 are SQVTM and ANQGSEA. V lost 4 bases, J lost 1 base, and 13 bases lay in between. Here the CDR3 reads CSVGEEGGNTEAFF. In DNA form, the CDR3 reads TGCAGCGTTGGAGAAGAGGGGGGGAACACTGAAGCTTTCTTT.

The chain recombines TRBV27 with TRBJ2-7; D remains ambiguous. This CDR3 comprises 13 residues. V lost 5 bases and J lost 1, with 9 bases in between. Per the germline V gene, CDR1 is MNHEY and CDR2 is SMNVEV (reference sequence). CDR3 loop: CASSATQSYEQYF. CDR3 DNA: TGTGCCAGCAGTGCTACTCAATCCTACGAGCAGTACTTC.

The chain employs TRBV2 and TRBJ1-1; D uncertain. The CDR3 sequence is 13 residues long. Germline V gene lookup returns CDR1 SNHLY and CDR2 FYNNEI. V lost 3 bases to trimming and J lost 2 bases, with 7 bases between them. This chain's CDR3 is CASSEGINTEAFF. In nucleotides, the CDR3 is TGTGCCAGCAGTGAGGGCATCAACACTGAAGCTTTCTTT.

The gene calls are TRBV28 and TRBJ2-5; D is possibly TRBD2 (6 bases). The CDR3 consists of 13 residues. Trimming shortened V by 6 bases and J by 5 bases, and 13 bases separated the two germline ends. In germline, CDR1 is MDHEN, CDR2 SYDVKM. The chain's CDR3 is CASRALARETQYF. The CDR3 DNA reads TGTGCCAGCAGGGCACTAGCTCGGGAGACCCAGTACTTC. The full variable domain, its missing parts supplied by reference TRBV28 and TRBJ2-5, is DVKVTQSSRYLVKRTGEKVFLECVQDMDHENMFWYRQDPGLGLRLIYFSYDVKMKEKGDIPEGYSVSREKKERFSLILESASTNQTSMYLCASRALARETQYFGPGTRLLVL.

The CDR3: CASSFRTGGGYEQYF. CDR3 nucleotide sequence: TGTGCCAGCAGCTTTAGGACAGGGGGCGGCTACGAGCAGTACTTC. The gene calls are TRBV7-8 and TRBJ2-7, with TRBD1 matching over 11 bases. The germline CDR1 and CDR2 sequences are SGHVS and FQNEAQ. CDR3 length: 15 amino acids. J lost 3 bases, V lost 3 bases, and 4 bases had no gene match.

This chain links TRBV28 with TRBJ2-3; 10 bases are shared with TRBD2. The CDR3 extends over 13 amino acids. Per the germline V gene, CDR1 is MDHEN and CDR2 is SYDVKM. Losses at the gene ends were 5 bases for V and 4 bases for J; bases not matched to a gene: 0. CDR3 region: CASSSGGADTQYF. The CDR3 DNA is TGTGCCAGCAGTAGCGGGGGGGCAGATACGCAGTATTTT.

This sequence joins TRBV28 and TRBJ1-2, with D tentatively TRBD1 (6 bases). CDR1 is MDHEN, CDR2 SYDVKM, per germline. Trimming removed 8 bases at V and 8 bases at J, with 15 bases between. CDR3 length: 12 amino acids. The CDR3 nucleotides read TGTGCCAGCGAGACCACCAGGGGCGGCTACACCTTC. Its translation: CASETTRGGYTF.

In this sample, this clone turned up once. The V gene is TRBV25-1, the J gene TRBJ1-2; D uncertain. Germline V CDR1 and CDR2: MGHDK, SYGVNS. This CDR3 has 13 residues. V dropped 1 base and J dropped 3 bases, with 6 bases sitting between them. The chain's CDR3 is CASSESLHYGYTF. CDR3 DNA sequence: TGTGCCAGCAGTGAATCGCTGCACTATGGCTACACCTTC.

The chain employs TRBV11-3 and TRBJ2-1, with D perhaps TRBD2 (6 bases). Trimming pared 1 base from V and 4 bases from J, leaving 14 bases between. Germline CDR1 and CDR2: SGHNT and YENEEA. The CDR3 has 16 amino acids. The CDR3 loop is CASSLGSLAGYNEQFF. The CDR3 bases are TGTGCCAGCAGCTTAGGATCACTAGCAGGGTACAATGAGCAGTTCTTC.

The chain carries TRBV6-1 and TRBJ1-5, with TRBD1 identical over 9 bases. This CDR3 has 15 residues. In germline, CDR1 is MNHNS, CDR2 SASEGT. After removal of 7 bases from V and 2 bases from J, the junction contained 6 bases not matched to a gene. The CDR3 DNA reads TGTGCCAGCACAACAGGGGGCGCCGGCAATCAGCCCCAGCATTTT. Translating gives CASTTGGAGNQPQHF.

This rearrangement joins TRBV7-9 to TRBJ1-2; D unclear. Trimming stripped 7 bases from V and 8 bases from J, with 26 bases between. The germline gives CDR1 SEHNR, CDR2 FQNEAQ (reference sequence). There are 16 residues in the CDR3. This chain's CDR3 is CASTSSLLGPEYGYTF. CDR3 nucleotides: TGTGCCAGCACCTCTTCCCTCCTCGGGCCAGAGTACGGCTACACCTTC.

In its sample, this clone was seen a few times. The chain employs TRBV5-1 and TRBJ1-1; D is uncertain. The CDR3 covers 14 residues. In germline, CDR1 is SGHRS, CDR2 YFSETQ. Deletions cut 4 bases from V and 1 base from J, with 11 bases between. CDR3 in amino acids: CASSENAANTEAFF. CDR3 DNA sequence: TGCGCCAGCAGCGAAAACGCAGCGAACACTGAAGCTTTCTTT. Filled out from reference TRBV5-1 and TRBJ1-1, the complete variable domain reads KAGVTQTPRYLIKTRGQQVTLSCSPISGHRSVSWYQQTPGQGLQFLFEYFSETQRNKGNFPGRFSGRQFSNSRSEMNVSTLELGDSALYLCASSENAANTEAFFGQGTRLTVV.

The gene calls are TRBV7-6 and TRBJ2-5, with 13 bases aligning to TRBD2. CDR1 and CDR2 from the germline V gene are SGHVS and FNYEAQ. V was clipped by 5 bases and J by 5 bases; unmatched bases: 11. The CDR3 has 17 amino acids. CDR3 bases: TGTGCCAGCAGCCCCGAACTAGCGGGAGGGCCGATGGAGACCCAGTACTTC. This gives the protein CASSPELAGGPMETQYF.

Points on this clone: At the DNA level, this CDR3 is encoded by other sequences in the same sample as well. The V gene is TRBV4-3, the J gene TRBJ1-1, with unresolved D. Trimming stripped 0 bases from V and 6 bases from J, with 8 bases between. The CDR3 is 13 residues long. Germline-derived CDR1 and CDR2 are LGHNA and YSLEER. The CDR3 region is CASSQDLNPEAFF. CDR3 nucleotide sequence: TGCGCCAGCAGCCAAGATCTCAATCCTGAAGCTTTCTTT.

There are a few counts of this clone. The chain couples TRBV2 to TRBJ2-7; 10 nucleotides line up with TRBD2. With V trimmed by 6 bases and J by 2 bases, 7 bases remained unmatched. The germline gives CDR1 SNHLY, CDR2 FYNNEI. The CDR3 is 15 amino acids. CDR3 nucleotides: TGTGCCAGCAGGGCCCTGGGACTAGCGACCTACGAGCAGTACTTC. Protein product: CASRALGLATYEQYF. Together with reference TRBV2 and TRBJ2-7, the CDR3 gives the full variable domain: EPEVTQTPSHQVTQMGQEVILRCVPISNHLYFYWYRQILGQKVEFLVSFYNNEISEKSEIFDDQFSVERPDGSNFTLKIRSTKLEDSAMYFCASRALGLATYEQYFGPGTRLTVT.

V is TRBV2 and J is TRBJ2-1; D ambiguous. Germline CDR1 is SNHLY and CDR2 is FYNNEI. Trimming shortened V by 8 bases and J by 9 bases, and 14 bases separated the two germline ends. The CDR3 runs to 12 residues. The CDR3 reads CASVGDWTEQFF. Written as DNA, the CDR3 is TGTGCCAGCGTAGGAGACTGGACTGAGCAGTTCTTC.

The genes are TRBV5-6 and TRBJ2-2; 7 bases map to TRBD2. The CDR3 is 16 residues long. V gave up 4 bases and J gave up 7 bases; unmatched junction bases: 13. Germline CDR1 reads SGHDT; CDR2 reads YYEEEE. CDR3: CASSQAPGLLIGELFF. The CDR3 nucleotides are TGTGCCAGCAGCCAAGCGCCGGGACTATTGATCGGGGAGCTGTTTTTT.

This clone was observed a single time. The chain couples TRBV11-1 to TRBJ2-1; TRBD1 matches at 7 bases. The germline V gene encodes CDR1 SGHAT and CDR2 FQDESV (reference sequence). This CDR3 is 16 amino acids long. V shed 0 bases, J shed 4 bases, and the junction held 6 bases outside the gene matches. CDR3 nucleotide sequence: TGTGCCAGCAGCTTAGCGGGACAGAACATTTACAATGAGCAGTTCTTC. Translation: CASSLAGQNIYNEQFF.

The chain joins TRBV11-3 to TRBJ2-1; no clear D. Germline V gene lookup returns CDR1 SGHNT and CDR2 YENEEA. Trimming pared 3 bases from V and 5 bases from J, leaving 5 bases between. The CDR3 totals 12 residues. The chain's CDR3 is CASSLENNEQFF. As DNA, the CDR3 is TGTGCCAGCAGCTTGGAGAACAATGAGCAGTTCTTC.

The CDR3 bases are TGTGCCAGCAGTCTCGGGCCGGCCCTTGGCTACACCTTC. It is translated as CASSLGPALGYTF. The chain employs TRBV6-5 and TRBJ1-2; D remains ambiguous. V lost 5 bases and J 7 bases, leaving 14 bases between the germline ends. Per germline, CDR1 MNHEY and CDR2 SVGAGI. This CDR3 is 13 amino acids long.